One and the same sample provided the 19 T cell receptor beta chains below, sequenced in a study of siplizumab effects on memory and regulatory T cells. The method was immunoSEQ multiplex PCR; TCRdb's version includes in-frame clones alone and lacks a portion of them. The table lists 56,000 or so clones, about 97% of them singletons. Sequencing was carried out using naive CD8+ T cells sorted from blood. The source of these receptors is a human donor in good health.

The gene calls are TRBV12-5 and TRBJ2-5; no clear D. The CDR3 extends over 13 amino acids. Germline V lookup: CDR1 LGHNT, CDR2 FRNRAP. Trimming shortened V by 6 bases and J by 4 bases, and 12 bases separated the two germline ends. The CDR3 spells CASGTMGPETQYF. The CDR3 nucleotides are TGTGCTAGTGGCACCATGGGTCCAGAGACCCAGTACTTC. Supplemented by reference TRBV12-5 and TRBJ2-5, the full variable domain reads DARVTQTPRHKVTEMGQEVTMRCQPILGHNTVFWYRQTMMQGLELLAYFRNRAPLDDSGMPKDRFSAEMPDATLATLKIQPSEPRDSAVYFCASGTMGPETQYFGPGTRLLVL.

The rearrangement links TRBV5-1 to TRBJ2-7; 11 positions agree with TRBD2. The CDR3 extends over 14 amino acids. V gave up 4 bases and J gave up 5 bases; unmatched junction bases: 5. Per germline, CDR1 SGHRS and CDR2 YFSETQ. CDR3 residues: CASSVAGGPNEQYF. CDR3 in DNA: TGCGCCAGCAGCGTAGCGGGAGGGCCGAACGAGCAGTACTTC. Variable domain in full (rest from reference TRBV5-1 and TRBJ2-7): KAGVTQTPRYLIKTRGQQVTLSCSPISGHRSVSWYQQTPGQGLQFLFEYFSETQRNKGNFPGRFSGRQFSNSRSEMNVSTLELGDSALYLCASSVAGGPNEQYFGPGTRLTVT.

The chain recombines TRBV28 with TRBJ2-5; D gene ambiguous. This CDR3 has 14 amino acids. V was clipped by 3 bases and J by 2 bases, with 10 bases between them. The germline gives CDR1 MDHEN, CDR2 SYDVKM. This chain's CDR3 is CASSFALVQETQYF. In DNA form, the CDR3 reads TGTGCCAGCAGTTTTGCTCTGGTTCAAGAGACCCAGTACTTC.

The chain has TRBV5-8 and TRBJ2-2; weak D call: TRBD1 (5 bases). This CDR3 has 15 amino acids. V was shortened by 1 base and J by 2 bases, with 9 bases between the two germline ends. Germline V gene lookup returns CDR1 SGHTS and CDR2 YDEGEE. CDR3 coding DNA: TGTGCCAGCAGCTTGTGGACACAAAACACCGGGGAGCTGTTTTTT. It yields the protein CASSLWTQNTGELFF.

This clone was seen just once. This chain connects TRBV11-3 to TRBJ2-7; D is undetermined. V lost 2 bases and J lost 7, with 21 bases in between. The germline V gene has CDR1 SGHNT and CDR2 YENEEA. This CDR3 has 16 residues. CDR3 protein: CASSLNPGRPSIEQYF. Written as DNA, the CDR3 is TGTGCCAGCAGCTTAAATCCCGGACGACCTTCTATTGAGCAGTACTTC.

The rearrangement uses TRBV27 and TRBJ1-2, with D possibly TRBD1 on 6 matching bases. The CDR3 covers 12 residues. Germline V gives CDR1 MNHEY, CDR2 SMNVEV (reference sequence). With 6 bases removed from V and 1 base from J, the gap between germline ends came to 6 bases. CDR3 nucleotides: TGTGCCAGCAGGGGACATAACTATGGCTACACCTTC. This gives the protein CASRGHNYGYTF.

The rearrangement uses TRBV30 and TRBJ2-7, with TRBD1 matching 9 bases. Germline-derived CDR1 and CDR2 are GTSNPN and SVGIG (reference sequence). V gave up 3 bases and J gave up 3 bases; unmatched junction bases: 6. This CDR3 has 14 residues. CDR3 nucleotide sequence: TGTGCCTGGAGCTACGGGACAGGGCGCTACGAGCAGTACTTC. This codes for CAWSYGTGRYEQYF. Full variable domain (missing parts from reference TRBV30 and TRBJ2-7): SQTIHQWPATLVQPVGSPLSLECTVEGTSNPNLYWYRQAAGRGLQLLFYSVGIGQISSEVPQNLSASRPQDRQFILSSKKLLLSDSGFYLCAWSYGTGRYEQYFGPGTRLTVT.

The chain couples TRBV27 to TRBJ2-3, with 8 bases lining up with TRBD1. V shed 7 bases and J 3 bases; nucleotides not matched to a gene: 12. The CDR3 totals 16 residues. Germline values: CDR1 MNHEY, CDR2 SMNVEV (reference sequence). The CDR3 loop is CASKNPDRVDTDTQYF. The CDR3 coding sequence is TGTGCCAGCAAGAATCCGGACAGGGTCGATACAGATACGCAGTATTTT.

This chain connects TRBV14 to TRBJ2-5; the match to TRBD2 covers 10 bases. The CDR3 loop spans 15 amino acids. Germline V CDR1 and CDR2: SGHDN, FVKESK. J gave up 4 bases and V 2 bases, and 4 bases lay outside the gene matches. In DNA form, the CDR3 reads TGTGCCAGCAGCCAACCGGGACTAGCGATAGAGACCCAGTACTTC. Its protein is CASSQPGLAIETQYF.

The chain carries TRBV29-1 and TRBJ1-2; no definite D call. The CDR3 has 13 residues. Germline V gene data show CDR1 as SQVTM and CDR2 as ANQGSEA. Deletions cut 1 base from V and 4 bases from J, with 10 bases between. The CDR3 loop is CSVEGVRSYGYTF. Written as DNA, the CDR3 is TGCAGCGTTGAAGGGGTCCGGAGCTATGGCTACACCTTC.

J is TRBJ1-2 and V is TRBV6-1; TRBD1 is a possible D gene (5 bases). V was cut by 3 bases and J by 7 bases, with 15 bases left in between. There are 14 residues in the CDR3. The germline V gene encodes CDR1 MNHNS and CDR2 SASEGT. The CDR3 here is CASSDHRGVAGYTF. CDR3 DNA: TGTGCCAGCAGTGATCATAGGGGAGTCGCTGGCTACACCTTC.

The chain recombines TRBV7-9 with TRBJ2-1; 10 nucleotides agree with TRBD2. This CDR3 comprises 14 residues. With 1 base clipped from V and 7 bases from J, the junction kept 1 base outside the gene matches. Germline-derived CDR1 and CDR2 are SEHNR and FQNEAQ (reference sequence). Here the CDR3 reads CASSLETSGNEQFF. CDR3 DNA sequence: TGTGCCAGCAGCTTAGAGACTAGCGGGAATGAGCAGTTCTTC.

The V and J genes are TRBV7-9 and TRBJ2-4, with D unclear. Germline CDR1 and CDR2: SEHNR and FQNEAQ (reference sequence). Trimming pared 6 bases from V and 2 bases from J, leaving 8 bases between. The CDR3 length is 13 residues. This chain's CDR3 is CASRIITKNIQYF. The CDR3 DNA reads as TGTGCCAGCAGGATTATCACCAAAAACATTCAGTACTTC.

The genes are TRBV27 and TRBJ2-5; 8 nucleotides line up with TRBD1. V was clipped by 6 bases and J by 5 bases; unmatched bases: 8. The CDR3 consists of 14 residues. Germline assignment: CDR1 MNHEY and CDR2 SMNVEV (reference sequence). CDR3 DNA sequence: TGTGCCAGCAGCGAAGCAGGGGGCGCGGAGACCCAGTACTTC. Translated, it gives CASSEAGGAETQYF.

V is TRBV11-2 and J is TRBJ2-1; D ambiguous. Germline V gives CDR1 SGHAT, CDR2 FQNNGV. The V end lost 1 base, the J end lost 0 bases, and 4 bases lay between the germline ends. This CDR3 is built from 14 residues. CDR3 in amino acids: CASSLAGSYNEQFF. CDR3 nucleotides: TGTGCCAGCAGCTTAGCCGGCTCCTACAATGAGCAGTTCTTC.

This chain links TRBV7-9 with TRBJ2-5; D remains unclear. The germline gives CDR1 SEHNR, CDR2 FQNEAQ (reference sequence). V was trimmed by 1 base and J by 5 bases, leaving 17 bases between them. The length of the CDR3 is 16 residues. The CDR3 coding sequence is TGTGCCAGCAGCTTAGATTGGCAGAATATGCAGGAGACCCAGTACTTC. Translation gives CASSLDWQNMQETQYF.

CDR3 sequence: CASTPGGGALLSDTQYF. The CDR3 DNA follows: TGTGCCAGTACCCCCGGAGGGGGGGCTCTGTTATCGGATACGCAGTATTTT. The V gene is TRBV19, the J gene TRBJ2-3; TRBD2 might be the D (7 bases). The V and J ends lost 7 bases and 6 bases respectively, with 26 bases between them. The CDR3 spans 17 residues. Germline CDR1 reads LNHDA; CDR2 reads SQIVND (reference sequence). Filled out from reference TRBV19 and TRBJ2-3, the complete variable domain reads DGGITQSPKYLFRKEGQNVTLSCEQNLNHDAMYWYRQDPGQGLRLIYYSQIVNDFQKGDIAEGYSVSREKKESFPLTVTSAQKNPTAFYLCASTPGGGALLSDTQYFGPGTRLTVL.

This clone was seen only once. The chain employs TRBV6-5 and TRBJ2-7, with D possibly TRBD1 on 6 matching bases. Germline CDR1 reads MNHEY; CDR2 reads SVGAGI. This CDR3 is built from 13 residues. Deletions cut 2 bases from V and 2 bases from J, with 7 bases between. As DNA, the CDR3 is TGTGCCAGCAGTTACCCAGGGGCCTACGAGCAGTACTTC. Its translation is CASSYPGAYEQYF.

The chain recombines TRBV6-4 with TRBJ2-1, with no clear D. The V end lost 1 base, the J end lost 12 bases, and 10 bases lay between the germline ends. From germline, CDR1 is MRHNA and CDR2 SNTAGT. The CDR3 spans 12 residues. CDR3 loop: CASSDLGLRQFF. DNA for the CDR3: TGTGCCAGCAGTGACTTGGGGTTACGGCAGTTCTTC.